This TCR beta chain was found in a study of regulatory T cells in long-lasting Graves disease. As for this clonotype: Its antigen is unknown. One end of the junction is discordant with germline, which a read error may explain.

Germline V lookup: CDR1 MRHNA, CDR2 SNTAGT. The CDR3 loop spans 15 amino acids. Assembly of TCR beta libraries relied on iRepertoire HTBI primers together with Arm-PCR of CDR3 regions. MiXCR was run by TCRdb on the multiplex PCR reads, yielding one entry per CDR3 protein. The sample holds about 470,000 distinct CDR3 sequences, less than 25% seen once. Indicated time point: persistent/refractory GD, antithyroid drugs over 5 years with positive TRAb. The TCR library used RNA extracted from PBMCs. One endocrinology department in Xi'an, China, was where patients came from. Regarding the study as a whole: Persistent patients shared more public clonotypes (over 2,500) than new patients (roughly 970).

This TCR came from a female donor with Graves disease. The sample consisted of peripheral blood mononuclear cells (PBMCs), taken when the disease was refractory, from a patient treated with antithyroid drugs. The chain uses TRBV6-4 and TRBJ2-5; TRBD1 matches at 7 bases. The CDR3, as DNA: TGTGCCAGCAGTTACTCCACAGGGGAGTGGGAGACCCAGTACTTC. Translation: CASSYSTGEWETQYF.